This T cell receptor beta chain was sequenced during a study of T-cell memory formation after mild COVID-19. Study overall: Across donors, TCR clusters were largely donor specific. The study's findings and limits: The pre-infection memory compartment contained some responding clones, suggesting cross-reactive memory joined. Clones contracting across day 15 to 85 had a balanced CD4/CD8 profile; later expanding clones leaned CD4+.

V was shortened by 3 bases and J by 3 bases, with 2 bases between the two germline ends. The length of the CDR3 is 12 residues. Germline V gene lookup returns CDR1 SGHTA and CDR2 FQGNSA. At least ten counts were recorded for this clonotype. The antigen remains undetermined. In TCRdb, the 5' RACE reads were re-called with MiXCR into one record per CDR3 protein. Of more than 350,000 distinct CDR3 sequences in the sample, approximately 21% were seen once. Sequenced: PBMCs or a T cell subset sorted from them (not recorded which). This TCR derives from an adult woman who had mild COVID-19 (a few samples of this study predate the infection). Cell type and time point are not known. This rearrangement joins TRBV7-2 to TRBJ2-2; D gene unclear. CDR3 amino acids: CASSFYTGELFF. CDR3 DNA sequence: TGTGCCAGCAGCTTCTACACCGGGGAGCTGTTTTTT. Full variable domain (remainder filled in from reference TRBV7-2 and TRBJ2-2): GAGVSQSPSNKVTEKGKDVELRCDPISGHTALYWYRQSLGQGLEFLIYFQGNSAPDKSGLPSDRFSAERTGGSVSTLTIQRTQQEDSAVYLCASSFYTGELFFGEGSRLTVL.